This TCR beta chain comes out of a study of T cell repertoires in cytomegalovirus infection. Study-level findings and limits: It was HLA-C-restricted CMV-specific TCR beta clonotypes that dominated the response ex vivo.

About this clonotype itself: As yet, its antigen is unknown. The junction shows a germline mismatch at one end, possibly a read error.

TCRdb ran MiXCR on the reads and lists one entry per CDR3 protein. The data hold approximately 1,000,000 distinct CDR3 sequences, with approximately 30% observed a single time. Germline loops: CDR1 MGHRA, CDR2 YSYEKL. The CDR3 has 13 amino acids. The receptor was derived from a human donor in good health (CMV status not recorded). Some clones in this sample may be carry-over from other donors' samples. The chain combines TRBV4-1 with TRBJ1-1; D uncertain. The material sequenced was cultured CD8+ T cells from PBMCs, taken from culture after CMV antigen stimulation. The CDR3 coding sequence is TGTGCCAGCAGCCACCCGGACGGAAGTGAAGCTTTCTTT. It yields the protein CASSHPDGSEAFF.